This T cell receptor (beta chain) was found in a study of blood T cell repertoires in COVID-19. The assay was immunoSEQ multiplex PCR, and TCRdb's table has in-frame clones only and misses some. Of over 250,000 clones listed, 88% are singletons. CDR3 length: 15 residues. Trimming cost V 1 base and J 4 bases, with 13 bases left between them. The germline gives CDR1 MDHEN, CDR2 SYDVKM. The specimen sequenced was PBMCs or T cells enriched from blood (not recorded which). The chain links TRBV28 to TRBJ1-2; TRBD1 might be the D (5 bases). The source of this sequence is a woman aged 25 to 39 who had recovered from COVID-19. The CDR3 region is CASSLYGGPGYGYTF. The CDR3, as DNA: TGTGCCAGCAGTTTATACGGGGGACCAGGCTATGGCTACACCTTC.